This T cell receptor (beta chain) derives from a study of cytomegalovirus exposure and HLA in healthy donors. The CDR3 covers 13 residues. The V and J ends lost 4 bases and 4 bases, in that order; junction bases with no gene match: 2. The germline V gene encodes CDR1 SNHLY and CDR2 FYNNEI. This clone was picked up a small number of times. The PCR contained 60 Vbeta and 13 Jbeta primers. TCRdb's table, derived via immunoSEQ multiplex PCR, lists solely in-frame clones and lacks some. The data hold around 150,000 clones, with roughly four fifths observed a single time. Donors were ostensibly healthy at sampling, although undocumented immune exposures were probable.

The chain employs TRBV2 and TRBJ1-2; 8 positions agree with TRBD1. The receptor comes from a man between 50 and 59 years old in good health and CMV-seropositive. The sequencing input was PBMCs. The CDR3 region is CASSGDRFYGYTF. Written as DNA, the CDR3 is TGTGCCAGCAGTGGGGACAGGTTCTATGGCTACACCTTC.